These T cell receptor beta chains were read from a single sample in a study of beta chain features in type 1 diabetes. Measured with immunoSEQ multiplex PCR; TCRdb has only the in-frame clones, and not every one. The sample records about 150,000 clones, 10% being singletons. The specimen sequenced was central memory CD4+ T cells from blood. Source of these receptors: a man aged 30 to 45 with type 1 diabetes. Each CDR3 is given with its conserved first and last residue. The D gene is left open where the match is weak. Not all rows give a size; the values are once, few, many and, for expanded clones, a class.

TRBJ2-7	NA	NA	TRBV28	CASSLTGEQYF	TGTGCCAGCAGTTTGACAGGCGAGCAGTACTTC
TRBJ2-7	few	TRBD1	TRBV7-2	CASSLVQGAYEQYF	TGTGCCAGCAGCTTGGTACAGGGGGCTTACGAGCAGTACTTC
TRBJ2-7	few	NA	TRBV15	CATSRAGIAYEQYF	TGTGCCACCAGCAGAGCAGGGATAGCCTACGAGCAGTACTTC
TRBJ2-2	few	TRBD2	TRBV18	CASSPSSGSMAGELFF	TGTGCCAGCTCACCCTCCAGCGGGAGTATGGCCGGGGAGCTGTTTTTT
TRBJ1-1	NA	NA	TRBV28	CASSSPGGNTEAFF	TGTGCCAGCAGTTCCCCCGGGGGGAACACTGAAGCTTTCTTT
TRBJ2-1	NA	TRBD2	TRBV7-2	CASSGAGGRYNEQFF	TGTGCCAGCAGCGGAGCGGGAGGGCGCTACAATGAGCAGTTCTTC
TRBJ2-1	NA	TRBD2	TRBV5-1	CASSYLAGEYNEQFF	TGCGCCAGCAGCTACCTAGCGGGAGAGTACAATGAGCAGTTCTTC
TRBJ1-1	NA	TRBD1	TRBV5-1	CASSWGQGARTEAFF	TGCGCCAGCAGCTGGGGACAGGGGGCGCGGACTGAAGCTTTCTTT
TRBJ1-2	few	TRBD1	TRBV11-2	CASSWGTGEYGYTF	TGTGCCAGCAGCTGGGGGACAGGGGAGTATGGCTACACCTTC
TRBJ2-5	few	TRBD2	TRBV13	CASSRLAGGETQYF	TGTGCCAGCAGTCGACTAGCGGGAGGGGAGACCCAGTACTTC
TRBJ2-7	few	NA	TRBV18	CASSTDSFEQYF	TGTGCCAGCTCAACGGACAGCTTCGAGCAGTACTTC
TRBJ2-3	few	TRBD2	TRBV5-4	CASSLRLAGESDTQYF	TGTGCCAGCAGCCTGAGACTAGCGGGAGAGTCAGATACGCAGTATTTT
TRBJ2-5	few	NA	TRBV25-1	CASSEIREQETQYF	TGTGCCAGCAGTGAAATTAGAGAGCAAGAGACCCAGTACTTC
TRBJ2-7	NA	TRBD2	TRBV5-6	CASSLGALAGEYEQYF	TGTGCCAGCAGCTTGGGGGCACTAGCGGGAGAGTACGAGCAGTACTTC
TRBJ2-7	few	NA	TRBV28	CASRAPGTSVYEQYF	TGTGCCAGCAGAGCACCAGGGACTTCAGTATACGAGCAGTACTTC
TRBJ2-1	NA	NA	TRBV19	CASSIDQSADSYNEQFF	TGTGCCAGTAGTATAGATCAATCGGCGGACTCCTACAATGAGCAGTTCTTC
TRBJ2-7	many	TRBD1	TRBV28	CASVRTGGNYEQYF	TGTGCCAGCGTTAGGACAGGGGGCAACTACGAGCAGTACTTC
TRBJ2-6	NA	TRBD1	TRBV5-4	CASSWTGGANVLTF	TGTGCCAGCAGCTGGACAGGGGGGGCCAACGTCCTGACTTTC